This TCR beta chain stems from a study of blood T cell repertoires in COVID-19. Study-wide context: PBMCs, B-cell-depleted T cells, or T cells were the source of the cDNA or gDNA that made up the material.

Generated by immunoSEQ multiplex PCR, the TCRdb table keeps only in-frame clones and is missing some. The sample includes some 100,000 clones, around 86% of them seen just once. This CDR3 is built from 14 residues. V lost 8 bases, J lost 3 bases, and 17 bases lay in between. Per the germline V gene, CDR1 is MNHEY and CDR2 is SMNVEV (reference sequence). The chain uses TRBV27 and TRBJ2-7, with D perhaps matching TRBD2 (6 bases). What was sequenced was peripheral blood. This TCR came from a man aged 50 or older with acute or convalescent COVID-19. The CDR3 sequence is CASAQLGTFYEQYF. The CDR3 DNA is TGTGCCAGCGCCCAGCTCGGGACTTTCTACGAGCAGTACTTC.